Below, 6 T cell receptor beta chains from the same sample are listed, as sequenced in a study of CD8+ T cells in alopecia areata. TCR sequencing used cDNA made by reverse transcription of extracted RNA. Data came from immunoSEQ multiplex PCR; TCRdb stores just in-frame clones and leaves some out. The repertoire holds 90,000 to 130,000 clones, 45% to 70% seen once, with 20% to 25% in the top ten. The sequencing sample was made of CD8+ T cells sorted from blood. The receptor source for this set is a human donor in good health.

V and J are TRBV2 and TRBJ1-1; 10 bases match TRBD1. This CDR3 has 14 amino acids. V trimming: 7 bases; J trimming: 5 bases; junction bases outside the gene matches: 7. The germline V gene has CDR1 SNHLY and CDR2 FYNNEI. CDR3 region: CASIEDRGWTEAFF. The CDR3 DNA is TGTGCCAGCATCGAGGACAGGGGGTGGACTGAAGCTTTCTTT.

J is TRBJ1-1 and V is TRBV7-9; 8 bases are shared with TRBD1. The CDR3 has 15 residues. V dropped 5 bases and J dropped 0; count of bases not matched to a gene: 5. Germline loops: CDR1 SEHNR, CDR2 FQNEAQ (reference sequence). The CDR3 DNA reads as TGTGCCAGCAGCACCCGGGACAGGATGAACACTGAAGCTTTCTTT. Translating it yields CASSTRDRMNTEAFF.

In this sample, this clone turned up a few times. The chain links TRBV6-1 to TRBJ2-1, with 10 bases lining up with TRBD1. CDR3 length: 15 amino acids. The V gene's germline CDR1 is MNHNS and CDR2 SASEGT. Trimming at V came to 10 bases and at J to 3 bases, leaving 9 bases not matched to a gene. The CDR3 protein is CAIRPGQGDYNEQFF. CDR3 nucleotides: TGTGCCATCAGACCCGGACAGGGGGACTACAATGAGCAGTTCTTC.

The rearrangement uses TRBV19 and TRBJ1-5; D gene unclear. The V end lost 3 bases, the J end lost 3 bases, and 12 bases lay between the germline ends. This CDR3 has 15 amino acids. CDR1 is LNHDA, CDR2 SQIVND, per germline (reference sequence). The CDR3 region is CASSMTGGNNQPQHF. CDR3 in DNA: TGTGCCAGTAGTATGACGGGAGGGAACAATCAGCCCCAGCATTTT.

V is TRBV4-1 and J is TRBJ2-1; 14 positions agree with TRBD2. V dropped 4 bases and J dropped 9; count of bases not matched to a gene: 11. In germline, CDR1 is MGHRA, CDR2 YSYEKL. The CDR3 loop spans 17 amino acids. This CDR3 reads CASSPYPGLAGEGEQFF. CDR3 DNA sequence: TGCGCCAGCAGCCCCTACCCGGGACTAGCGGGGGAGGGTGAGCAGTTCTTC.

The chain employs TRBV15 and TRBJ2-3; 9 nucleotides match TRBD1. J lost 4 bases, V lost 1 base, and 6 bases had no gene match. The CDR3 totals 16 residues. CDR1 is LNHNV, CDR2 YYDKDF, per germline (reference sequence). CDR3 DNA sequence: TGTGCCACCAGCAGAGGCAGGACAGGGGCTGCAGATACGCAGTATTTT. Translated, it gives CATSRGRTGAADTQYF.